This T cell receptor (beta chain) is from a study of OX40 agonist ivuxolimab in advanced cancers. Study at large: The treatment was a fully human IgG2 OX40 agonist, ivuxolimab. Overall study results and limits: Among some nonresponders, normalized T-cell clonal expansion was also low.

Trimming shortened V by 3 bases and J by 6 bases, and 5 bases separated the two germline ends. Germline CDR1 reads SGHNT; CDR2 reads YYREEE (reference sequence). The length of the CDR3 is 11 residues. Exclusion of a patient followed from autoimmune disease history or systemic immunosuppression. Repertoires were generated with immunoSEQ multiplex PCR, while TCRdb's copy carries only in-frame clones and drops some. The repertoire consists of more than 50,000 clones, with roughly nine tenths occurring once and the leading ten covering over 15%. Of note for this clone: The antigen is not known.

This chain links TRBV5-4 with TRBJ2-3; tentatively, D is TRBD1 (5 bases). This receptor was obtained from an adult with an advanced solid tumor such as melanoma, head and neck, liver or kidney cancer. Specimen: CD4+ or CD8+ T cells sorted from blood, collected in a trial of the OX40 agonist ivuxolimab. CDR3 region: CASSWGDTQYF. The CDR3 DNA follows: TGTGCCAGCAGCTGGGGCGATACGCAGTATTTT.